This T cell receptor (beta chain) comes out of a study of T cells in Graves' hyperthyroidism and ophthalmopathy. For the study at large: Initial diagnosis, before any treatment, was when peripheral blood was collected.

From RNA transcripts, TCR beta CDR3 regions were amplified. The study used the HTBI primer set for a first-round RT-PCR of the TCR CDR3. From the multiplex PCR reads, TCRdb called clonotypes with MiXCR, one entry per CDR3 protein. The sample records nearly 600,000 distinct CDR3 sequences, about 14% being singletons. This clonotype was recorded many times. Exclusions: uncontrolled infection, other autoimmune disease, pregnancy, lactation. This CDR3 spans 13 amino acids. The V end was cut by 4 bases, the J end by 10 bases, with 12 bases between. The V gene's germline CDR1 is SGDLS and CDR2 YYNGEE. The chain links TRBV9 to TRBJ1-6, with D possibly TRBD1 on 6 matching bases. The TCR sequence derives from a woman aged 18-29 years with Graves' ophthalmopathy. The material sequenced was blood. CDR3 amino acids: CASSPGRGSPLHF. For the CDR3, the DNA is TGTGCCAGCAGCCCAGGCAGGGGCTCACCCCTCCACTTT.